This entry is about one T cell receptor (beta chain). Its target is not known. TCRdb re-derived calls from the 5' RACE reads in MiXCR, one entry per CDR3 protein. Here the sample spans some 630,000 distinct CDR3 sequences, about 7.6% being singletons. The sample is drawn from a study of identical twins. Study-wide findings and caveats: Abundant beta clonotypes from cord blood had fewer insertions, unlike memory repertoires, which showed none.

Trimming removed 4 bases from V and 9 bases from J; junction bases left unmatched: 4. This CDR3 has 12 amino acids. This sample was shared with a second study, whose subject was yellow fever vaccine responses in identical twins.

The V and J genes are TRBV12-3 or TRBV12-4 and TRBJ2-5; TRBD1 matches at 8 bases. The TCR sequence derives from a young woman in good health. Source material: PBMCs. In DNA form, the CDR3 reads TGTGCCAGCAGTTCAGGACAGGGCGCCCAGTACTTC. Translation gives CASSSGQGAQYF.